These T cell receptor beta chains were read from a single sample in a study of cytomegalovirus exposure and HLA in healthy donors. Data came from immunoSEQ multiplex PCR; TCRdb stores just in-frame clones and leaves some out. Among approximately 230,000 clones listed, roughly 87% were seen once. The material sequenced was PBMCs. The receptors come from a man aged 18-30 years in good health and CMV-seropositive. The CDR3 runs from the conserved cysteine through the conserved F or W. Fields, in order: CDR3 DNA, CDR3 protein, V gene, J gene, clone size, D gene. D genes are given only for firm matches. A clone size is listed for some rows: how often the clone was seen (once, few, many), or a class if it is expanded.

TGCGCCAGCAGAGTGGGAACTAGCGGGAGAGATACGCAGTATTTT	CASRVGTSGRDTQYF	TRBV5-1	TRBJ2-3	NA	TRBD2
TGTGCCAGCAGGAAGAAAGGACCGGGCAATGAGCAGTTCTTC	CASRKKGPGNEQFF	TRBV7-9	TRBJ2-1	many	NA
TGCGCCAGCAGCCCTCGGGCGGGGAGGGTGCAAGAGACCCAGTACTTC	CASSPRAGRVQETQYF	TRBV4-1	TRBJ2-5	NA	TRBD2
TGTGCCAGCAGTTATAACATGGAAGACCAAGAGACCCAGTACTTC	CASSYNMEDQETQYF	TRBV6-5	TRBJ2-5	NA	NA
TGTGCCAGCAGCTTAGGGGATAGCAATCAGCCCCAGCATTTT	CASSLGDSNQPQHF	TRBV7-9	TRBJ1-5	NA	NA
TGCAGTGCCCTTAGCGAGACCCAGTACTTC	CSALSETQYF	TRBV20-1	TRBJ2-5	once	NA
TGTGCCATCTCTAGCGGGGCTGCGAACACCGGGGAGCTGTTTTTT	CAISSGAANTGELFF	TRBV5-4	TRBJ2-2	NA	TRBD2
TGTGCCAGCAGCTTAGCTCCCAGGTCCTACGAGCAGTACTTC	CASSLAPRSYEQYF	TRBV11-2	TRBJ2-7	NA	NA
TGTGCCAGCAGTGCTTCGACAGGGGCTCAGCCCCAGCATTTT	CASSASTGAQPQHF	TRBV6-1	TRBJ1-5	NA	TRBD1
TGTGCCAGCAGCTTAGATCACCAGCAGACGGACTATGGCTACACCTTC	CASSLDHQQTDYGYTF	TRBV11-2	TRBJ1-2	NA	NA
TGTGCCAGCAGTGTCCAAGAGACCCAGTACTTC	CASSVQETQYF	TRBV6-6	TRBJ2-5	NA	NA
TGTGCCAGCAGCTTAGACACACTATCCTACGAGCAGTACTTC	CASSLDTLSYEQYF	TRBV5-6	TRBJ2-7	NA	NA
TGTGCCTGGAGCGCCGGGACAGCCGCCTGGGAGCCCCAGCATTTT	CAWSAGTAAWEPQHF	TRBV30	TRBJ1-5	once	TRBD1
TGTGCCAGCAGCTCCCGAGAGGGGATCTATGGCTACACCTTC	CASSSREGIYGYTF	TRBV9	TRBJ1-2	NA	NA
TGTGCCTGGAGTGCCAGGACTAGCGGGAGTATCCACGAGCAGTACTTC	CAWSARTSGSIHEQYF	TRBV30	TRBJ2-7	NA	TRBD2
TGTGCCAGCAGTGAAGCGCTGACAGGGGTTTACAATGAGCAGTTCTTC	CASSEALTGVYNEQFF	TRBV2	TRBJ2-1	NA	TRBD1
TGTGCCAGCAGCTCTCCGAGGAAGGGCGGAGAGAAAGCTTTCTTT	CASSSPRKGGEKAFF	TRBV5-4	TRBJ1-1	NA	NA
TGCAGCGTTGATAGGGGGACTGGCTACACCTTC	CSVDRGTGYTF	TRBV29-1	TRBJ1-2	NA	NA
TGCGCCAGCAGCCAAGATCACAGGGTATACGAGCAGTACTTC	CASSQDHRVYEQYF	TRBV4-3	TRBJ2-7	NA	NA
TGTGCCAGCAGTTACGGGACAGTTAATAGCAATCAGCCCCAGCATTTT	CASSYGTVNSNQPQHF	TRBV6-6	TRBJ1-5	NA	TRBD1
TGTGCCAGCTCACCACGAGGGATAACTCTAAACGACTATGGCTACACCTTC	CASSPRGITLNDYGYTF	TRBV18	TRBJ1-2	few	NA
TGTGCCAGCAGGGACAGGGGGCGAACTGGGTATGGCTACACCTTC	CASRDRGRTGYGYTF	TRBV6-1	TRBJ1-2	NA	TRBD1
TGCGCCAGCAGCCCGGGCCAGGCTTCCTACAATGAGCAGTTCTTC	CASSPGQASYNEQFF	TRBV4-3	TRBJ2-1	NA	NA
TGTGCCAGCAGTTTTTCCGGGACAGGGGCGAACACTGAAGCTTTCTTT	CASSFSGTGANTEAFF	TRBV27	TRBJ1-1	NA	TRBD1
TGCGCCAGCAGCTTGGCCGCGGACAGGGGGCTTGGCACTGAAGCTTTCTTT	CASSLAADRGLGTEAFF	TRBV5-1	TRBJ1-1	NA	TRBD1
TGCAGCGTTGAAGACCCGGGCCGACCTTGGGAGACCCAGTACTTC	CSVEDPGRPWETQYF	TRBV29-1	TRBJ2-5	NA	NA
TGTGCCAGCAGTTTGGGGGGTTATTGGACTGAAGCTTTCTTT	CASSLGGYWTEAFF	TRBV28	TRBJ1-1	NA	NA
TGTGCCAGCAGTTGGGGACAGGGGGCTTATGGCTACACCTTC	CASSWGQGAYGYTF	TRBV6-5	TRBJ1-2	NA	TRBD1
TGTGCCACCAGCACCGACAGGGAGGGCACCGGGGAGCTGTTTTTT	CATSTDREGTGELFF	TRBV15	TRBJ2-2	once	NA
TGTGCCAGCAGCTTGTCCGCTAGCGGACAGGGAGCGGGGGAGCAGTACTTC	CASSLSASGQGAGEQYF	TRBV7-2	TRBJ2-7	NA	NA
TGTGCCAGCAGCTCCCGTCGGCGGAGCTCCTACGAGCAGTACTTC	CASSSRRRSSYEQYF	TRBV5-6	TRBJ2-7	NA	NA
TGTGCCAGCAGCTTAGAATACACTAGCGGATTTAGCACAGATACGCAGTATTTT	CASSLEYTSGFSTDTQYF	TRBV7-2	TRBJ2-3	once	TRBD2
TGTGCCAGCAGCGTCGCGGGAGGAAACACCATATATTTT	CASSVAGGNTIYF	TRBV9	TRBJ1-3	NA	NA
TGTGCCAGTACCCATGGAGGAGTAGGGGGGCAGCCCCAGCATTTT	CASTHGGVGGQPQHF	TRBV19	TRBJ1-5	NA	NA
TGTGCCAGCAACCTGCTGGGGGGAGAATCAAGTGAGCAGTTCTTC	CASNLLGGESSEQFF	TRBV7-6	TRBJ2-1	once	NA
TGTGCCAGCAGTTATTCCGACAGGGGTTACGAGCAGTACTTC	CASSYSDRGYEQYF	TRBV6-5	TRBJ2-7	NA	TRBD1
TGTGCCAGCAGCTTAGGGCCACCAGAGCAGTTCTTC	CASSLGPPEQFF	TRBV7-9	TRBJ2-1	NA	NA
TGCGCCAGCAGCTTGGGACTAGCGGTGACCGAGCAGTACTTC	CASSLGLAVTEQYF	TRBV5-1	TRBJ2-7	NA	TRBD2
TGTGCCAGCAGCTCCCGGTGGGCAGATACGCAGTATTTT	CASSSRWADTQYF	TRBV7-2	TRBJ2-3	NA	NA
TGTGCCATCAGCACAGGGGGCTCAGGCTATGGCTACACCTTC	CAISTGGSGYGYTF	TRBV10-3	TRBJ1-2	once	TRBD1
TGTGCCAGCAGTTACGGGATCGGGGACACTGAAGCTTTCTTT	CASSYGIGDTEAFF	TRBV6-5	TRBJ1-1	NA	NA
TGTGCCAGTAGTATAAGCCCCTACAGGGTCGACTATGGCTACACCTTC	CASSISPYRVDYGYTF	TRBV19	TRBJ1-2	NA	NA
TGTGCCAGCAGTTTTAGGGGGAGTAATGAGCAGTTCTTC	CASSFRGSNEQFF	TRBV27	TRBJ2-1	once	NA
TGTGCCAGCAGTTCAGGGGGAAGGACTGAAGCTTTCTTT	CASSSGGRTEAFF	TRBV6-6	TRBJ1-1	NA	TRBD1
TGTGCCAGCAGTGAAGGGGTGCTAGCGGGATCCTACAATGAGCAGTTCTTC	CASSEGVLAGSYNEQFF	TRBV2	TRBJ2-1	NA	TRBD2
TGTGCCAGCAGCCGAGGTGGGGGAGGGGAGACCCAGTACTTC	CASSRGGGGETQYF	TRBV4-2	TRBJ2-5	NA	TRBD2
TGTGCCAGCATCGGCGACCCAGGGGCTGAAGCTTTCTTT	CASIGDPGAEAFF	TRBV6-1	TRBJ1-1	NA	NA
TGTGCCAGCTCACCGACTAGCGGGAGGATTAATGAGCAGTTCTTC	CASSPTSGRINEQFF	TRBV18	TRBJ2-1	NA	TRBD2